Following are 24 T cell receptor beta chains from one sample sequenced in a study of shared T cell receptors in the human thymus. Sequenced by immunoSEQ multiplex PCR; TCRdb stores in-frame clones only, minus some. Of about 710,000 clones in the sample, about 90% were seen once. The same data also contributed to another study, on human thymus T cells.

Sequencing was performed on thymocytes. These receptors came from a boy less than two years old with a congenital heart defect.

This chain uses TRBV14 with TRBJ2-5; D ambiguous. TRBJ2-7 explains the end of the DNA better; the J call may be wrong. Germline CDR1 is SGHDN and CDR2 is FVKESK. The CDR3 runs to 17 residues. CDR3 amino acids: CASSQDFGLRSSYEQYF. CDR3 DNA: TGTGCCAGCAGCCAAGACTTCGGGTTGCGGAGCTCCTACGAGCAGTACTTC.

The chain is built from TRBV6-5 and TRBJ2-7, with unresolved D. CDR1 and CDR2 (germline): MNHEY, SVGAGI. V gave up 7 bases and J gave up 0 bases, with 7 bases separating them. The CDR3 has 12 amino acids. The CDR3 nucleotides are TGTGCCAGCATGAGCTTCTCCTACGAGCAGTACTTC. Translated, it gives CASMSFSYEQYF.

For the CDR3, the DNA is TGTGCCAGCAGCCCCGGGATCTACTACGAGCAGTACTTC. Translating it yields CASSPGIYYEQYF. This chain joins TRBV9 and TRBJ2-7, with D possibly matching TRBD2 (5 bases). Trimming removed 4 bases at V and 3 bases at J, with 11 bases between. Germline assignment: CDR1 SGDLS and CDR2 YYNGEE. This CDR3 comprises 13 residues.

The chain is built from TRBV5-5 and TRBJ1-4; D is unresolved. The CDR3 extends over 12 amino acids. Germline assignment: CDR1 SGHKS and CDR2 YYEKEE (reference sequence). Trimming removed 4 bases from V and 5 bases from J, with 6 bases in between. The CDR3, as DNA: TGTGCCAGCAGCACTCTAAATGAAAAACTGTTTTTT. This gives the protein CASSTLNEKLFF.

The gene calls are TRBV5-1 and TRBJ2-7; D perhaps matches TRBD1 (5 bases). The CDR3 sequence is 13 residues long. Trimming cost V 0 bases and J 5 bases, with 9 bases left between them. Germline assignment: CDR1 SGHRS and CDR2 YFSETQ. The CDR3, as DNA: TGCGCCAGCAGCTTGGGGCAGGGTAACGAGCAGTACTTC. Its protein product is CASSLGQGNEQYF.

The CDR3 DNA sequence: TGTGCCAGCAGTGAAATCGTGGGCAGCATGAACACTGAAGCTTTCTTT. As protein: CASSEIVGSMNTEAFF. V usage is TRBV6-1 and J usage is TRBJ1-1, with no clear D. The V end lost 2 bases, the J end lost 0 bases, and 13 bases lay between the germline ends. CDR3 length equals 16 residues. The germline V gene has CDR1 MNHNS and CDR2 SASEGT.

This chain uses TRBV25-1 with TRBJ1-2, with D possibly matching TRBD1 (5 bases). This CDR3 has 16 residues. V was clipped by 1 base and J by 0 bases, with 12 bases between them. Per the germline V gene, CDR1 is MGHDK and CDR2 is SYGVNS. CDR3 DNA sequence: TGTGCCAGCAGTGAATCTCGGAGGGGCACTAACTATGGCTACACCTTC. It is translated as CASSESRRGTNYGYTF.

The chain carries TRBV2 and TRBJ1-1; D may be TRBD1 (6 bases). CDR3 length equals 14 residues. V was pared by 10 bases and J by 0 bases, with 15 bases between. The germline CDR1 and CDR2 sequences are SNHLY and FYNNEI. Here the CDR3 reads CAKKQGPMNTEAFF. Here the CDR3 DNA reads TGTGCCAAAAAACAGGGTCCCATGAACACTGAAGCTTTCTTT.

This clone occurred once. This chain uses TRBV4-2 with TRBJ2-1; TRBD2 aligns across 14 bases. The CDR3 consists of 18 residues. CDR1 is LGHNA and CDR2 is YNFKEQ in the germline V gene. Losses at the gene ends were 4 bases for V and 5 bases for J; bases not matched to a gene: 10. CDR3 residues: CASSPRGLAGANHNEQFF. The CDR3, as DNA: TGTGCCAGCAGCCCCCGGGGACTAGCGGGAGCTAATCACAATGAGCAGTTCTTC.

The rearrangement uses TRBV25-1 and TRBJ1-5, with D unclear. Deletions cut 1 base from V and 3 bases from J, with 7 bases between. CDR1 is MGHDK and CDR2 is SYGVNS in the germline V gene. The CDR3 consists of 14 residues. CDR3: CASSEWAFNQPQHF. The CDR3 bases are TGTGCCAGCAGTGAATGGGCCTTCAATCAGCCCCAGCATTTT.

The V call is TRBV2, the J call TRBJ2-7; the D is unclear. This CDR3 contains 11 residues. The V gene's germline CDR1 is SNHLY and CDR2 FYNNEI. With 5 bases removed from V and 2 bases from J, the gap between germline ends came to 4 bases. The CDR3, as DNA: TGTGCCAGCAGTTCAACCTACGAGCAGTACTTC. Translation: CASSSTYEQYF.

The V and J genes are TRBV5-6 and TRBJ2-3; no clear D. Germline V gene data show CDR1 as SGHDT and CDR2 as YYEEEE. The ends were cut back, 3 bases at V and 6 bases at J, with 8 bases in the middle. This CDR3 comprises 12 residues. As DNA, the CDR3 is TGTGCCAGCAGCTCCTCCCCCGATACGCAGTATTTT. This encodes CASSSSPDTQYF.

The chain is built from TRBV6-5 and TRBJ1-1; TRBD1 agrees at 9 bases. The CDR3 loop spans 14 amino acids. Germline CDR1 reads MNHEY; CDR2 reads SVGAGI. V dropped 6 bases and J dropped 6; count of bases not matched to a gene: 8. CDR3 nucleotides: TGTGCCAGCAGCCAGGGGGACAGGGTCTCTGAAGCTTTCTTT. Translated, it gives CASSQGDRVSEAFF.

This clone was seen more than once but under ten times. This chain joins TRBV14 and TRBJ2-1; TRBD2 aligns across 11 bases. The V gene's germline CDR1 is SGHDN and CDR2 FVKESK. There are 14 residues in the CDR3. The trim removed 5 bases at V and 6 bases at J, leaving 3 bases unmatched. The CDR3 region is CASSTSGRRNEQFF. Written as DNA, the CDR3 is TGTGCCAGCAGCACTAGCGGGAGACGCAATGAGCAGTTCTTC.

CDR3: CASSLAGRPGGNTIYF. The CDR3 DNA follows: TGTGCCAGCAGCTTGGCTGGCCGCCCGGGGGGAAACACCATATATTTT. The chain employs TRBV5-8 and TRBJ1-3; D ambiguous. Between the trimmed V and J ends, which lost 0 bases and 4 bases, there was a span of 14 bases. The V gene's germline CDR1 is SGHTS and CDR2 YDEGEE. CDR3 length: 16 amino acids.

V and J are TRBV6-1 and TRBJ1-2; TRBD1 matches at 7 bases. Trimming removed 3 bases from V and 4 bases from J; junction bases left unmatched: 11. Germline V gene sequence: CDR1 MNHNS, CDR2 SASEGT. The CDR3 runs to 16 residues. CDR3 sequence reads: CASSDFSGQPLYGYTF. The CDR3 DNA sequence: TGTGCCAGCAGTGACTTCTCGGGACAGCCTCTCTATGGCTACACCTTC.

This clone was observed a handful of times. The CDR3 sequence: CASSLYMGQGREKLFF. The CDR3 coding sequence is TGTGCCAGCAGCCTATACATGGGACAGGGACGGGAAAAACTGTTTTTT. The rearrangement links TRBV28 to TRBJ1-4, with 9 bases matching TRBD1. J lost 8 bases, V lost 6 bases, and 13 bases had no gene match. Germline CDR1 is MDHEN and CDR2 is SYDVKM. The CDR3 has 16 amino acids.

The rearrangement joins TRBV14 to TRBJ2-1; D possibly corresponds to TRBD1 (6 bases). The CDR3 totals 15 residues. Germline CDR1 and CDR2: SGHDN and FVKESK. V lost 3 bases and J 5 bases, leaving 14 bases between the germline ends. The CDR3 DNA is TGTGCCAGCAGCCACGCCGGGACACTACACAATGAGCAGTTCTTC. Translated, it gives CASSHAGTLHNEQFF. The variable domain in full, completed from reference TRBV14 and TRBJ2-1, reads EAGVTQFPSHSVIEKGQTVTLRCDPISGHDNLYWYRRVMGKEIKFLLHFVKESKQDESGMPNNRFLAERTGGTYSTLKVQPAELEDSGVYFCASSHAGTLHNEQFFGPGTRLTVL.

Remarks on this clone: This sample also contains other DNA sequences that code for the same CDR3. The rearrangement joins TRBV2 to TRBJ1-5, with a tentative D call TRBD1 (6 bases). The length of the CDR3 is 14 residues. Trimming took off 4 bases at V and 6 bases at J, with 13 bases between the two ends. In germline, CDR1 is SNHLY, CDR2 FYNNEI. The CDR3 DNA follows: TGTGCCAGCAGTGTAGCAGGGGATAGTCAGCCCCAGCATTTT. This encodes CASSVAGDSQPQHF.

The CDR3 coding sequence is TGTGCTAGTGGCCTCGGACAGGTATACGAGCAGTACTTC. Translated: CASGLGQVYEQYF. This chain uses TRBV12-5 with TRBJ2-7, with 7 bases matching TRBD1. This CDR3 region has 13 residues. Looked up from germline, CDR1 is LGHNT and CDR2 is FRNRAP. Germline trimming cut 6 bases from V and 4 bases from J; bases unmatched to any gene: 6.

The genes are TRBV6-6 and TRBJ2-1, with D possibly TRBD2 on 6 matching bases. CDR3 length: 13 residues. The germline V gene has CDR1 MNHNY and CDR2 SVGAGI (reference sequence). The germline V and J ends were trimmed by 5 bases and 9 bases, with 14 bases remaining between them. The CDR3 spells CASSSREFGEQFF. DNA for the CDR3: TGTGCCAGCAGTAGCCGGGAGTTTGGTGAGCAGTTCTTC.

CDR3 protein: CASSYPVTSGEETQYF. Written as DNA, the CDR3 is TGTGCCAGCAGTTACCCCGTCACTAGCGGCGAAGAGACCCAGTACTTC. The V call is TRBV28, the J call TRBJ2-5, with 8 bases fitting TRBD2. The CDR3 spans 16 residues. Germline V gives CDR1 MDHEN, CDR2 SYDVKM. V dropped 4 bases and J dropped 3; count of bases not matched to a gene: 10.

The chain carries TRBV27 and TRBJ1-2, with TRBD1 identical over 7 bases. V was clipped by 6 bases and J by 5 bases; unmatched bases: 3. From germline, CDR1 is MNHEY and CDR2 SMNVEV (reference sequence). This CDR3 region has 12 residues. CDR3 DNA sequence: TGTGCCAGCAGCCGGGACAGATATGGCTACACCTTC. Amino acids: CASSRDRYGYTF.

The rearrangement links TRBV6-1 to TRBJ2-5; D uncertain. Trimming left V 0 bases short and J 5 bases short, with 7 bases between. This CDR3 region has 13 residues. From germline, CDR1 is MNHNS and CDR2 SASEGT. The DNA of the CDR3 is TGTGCCAGCAGTGAAGCGCCGCGGGAGACCCAGTACTTC. Translated: CASSEAPRETQYF.